The rows below give T cell receptor beta chains drawn from one sample of a study of blood T cells in healthy people across ages. In TCRdb, the 5' RACE reads were re-called with MiXCR into one record per CDR3 protein. The sample shows approximately 290,000 distinct CDR3 sequences, 27% of them seen only once. Sequencing was carried out using blood. The receptors stem from a woman aged 70-85 years in good health. The CDR3 runs from the conserved cysteine through the conserved F or W. D genes are given only for firm matches. Rows may omit the clone size; those that give it use once, few, many or a size class.

J gene: TRBJ2-1; clone size: NA; V gene: TRBV3-1; D gene: NA; CDR3 protein: CASSQELAADNEQFF; CDR3 DNA: TGTGCCAGCAGCCAAGAACTAGCCGCAGACAATGAGCAGTTCTTC
J gene: TRBJ1-5; clone size: few; V gene: TRBV3-1; D gene: NA; CDR3 protein: CASSADGYSNQPQHF; CDR3 DNA: TGTGCCAGCAGCGCCGATGGATATAGCAATCAGCCCCAGCATTTT
J gene: TRBJ1-5; clone size: NA; V gene: TRBV29-1; D gene: TRBD1; CDR3 protein: CSVRLTGDQPQHF; CDR3 DNA: TGCAGCGTTCGACTCACAGGGGATCAGCCCCAGCATTTT
J gene: TRBJ1-5; clone size: few; V gene: TRBV7-9; D gene: TRBD1; CDR3 protein: CASSLGAGGPSGGQPQHF; CDR3 DNA: TGTGCCAGCAGCTTAGGGGCAGGGGGCCCCTCGGGAGGTCAGCCCCAGCATTTT
J gene: TRBJ1-4; clone size: NA; V gene: TRBV7-8; D gene: NA; CDR3 protein: CASSAGTGQDWNEKLFF; CDR3 DNA: TGTGCCAGCAGCGCCGGCACAGGACAAGACTGGAATGAAAAACTGTTTTTT
J gene: TRBJ2-5; clone size: NA; V gene: TRBV5-1; D gene: TRBD1; CDR3 protein: CASSLTGVETQYF; CDR3 DNA: TGCGCCAGCAGCTTGACAGGGGTAGAGACCCAGTACTTC
J gene: TRBJ1-3; clone size: once; V gene: TRBV18; D gene: NA; CDR3 protein: CASSPLDYSGNTIYF; CDR3 DNA: TGTGCCAGCTCACCACTAGACTACTCTGGAAACACCATATATTTT
J gene: TRBJ2-5; clone size: many; V gene: TRBV21-1; D gene: NA; CDR3 protein: CASSKPINCPGQGILETQYF; CDR3 DNA: TGTGCCAGCAGCAAACCGATAAATTGTCCGGGACAGGGAATCCTAGAGACCCAGTACTTC
J gene: TRBJ2-3; clone size: NA; V gene: TRBV3-1; D gene: NA; CDR3 protein: CASSYQDGGTDTQYF; CDR3 DNA: TGTGCCAGCAGCTACCAGGACGGGGGCACAGATACGCAGTATTTT
J gene: TRBJ2-7; clone size: NA; V gene: TRBV20-1; D gene: TRBD1; CDR3 protein: CSARAGTGGSYEQYF; CDR3 DNA: TGCAGTGCTAGAGCAGGGACAGGGGGTTCATACGAGCAGTACTTC
J gene: TRBJ2-1; clone size: few; V gene: TRBV18; D gene: TRBD2; CDR3 protein: CASSYGLADYNEQFF; CDR3 DNA: TGTGCCAGCTCATACGGACTAGCAGACTACAATGAGCAGTTCTTC
J gene: TRBJ1-4; clone size: many; V gene: TRBV28; D gene: NA; CDR3 protein: CASSLGSGVWSEKLFF; CDR3 DNA: TGTGCCAGCAGTTTAGGAAGTGGGGTTTGGAGTGAAAAACTGTTTTTT